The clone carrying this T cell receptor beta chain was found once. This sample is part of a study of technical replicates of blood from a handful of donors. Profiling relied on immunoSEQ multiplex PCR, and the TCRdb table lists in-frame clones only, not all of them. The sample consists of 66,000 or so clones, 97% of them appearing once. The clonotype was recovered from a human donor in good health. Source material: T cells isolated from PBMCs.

The CDR3 region has the DNA TGTGCCAGCAGCCAATGGGACAGGAACTACGAGCAGTACTTC. Its protein is CASSQWDRNYEQYF. This chain connects TRBV14 to TRBJ2-7, with 8 bases aligning to TRBD1. The CDR3 is 14 residues long. Germline CDR1 is SGHDN and CDR2 is FVKESK. V was pared by 2 bases and J by 3 bases, with 3 bases of the junction left unmatched.